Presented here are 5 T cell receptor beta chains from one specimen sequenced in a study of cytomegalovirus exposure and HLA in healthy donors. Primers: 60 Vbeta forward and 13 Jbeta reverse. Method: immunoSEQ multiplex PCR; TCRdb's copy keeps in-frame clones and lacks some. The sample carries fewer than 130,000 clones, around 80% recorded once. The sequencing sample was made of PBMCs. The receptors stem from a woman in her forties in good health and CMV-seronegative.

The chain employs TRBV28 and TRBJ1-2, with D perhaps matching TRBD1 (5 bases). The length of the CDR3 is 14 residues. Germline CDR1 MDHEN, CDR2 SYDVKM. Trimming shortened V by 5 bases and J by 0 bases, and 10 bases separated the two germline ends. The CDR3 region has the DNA TGTGCCAGCAGTCGTGGGGCAGCTAACTATGGCTACACCTTC. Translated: CASSRGAANYGYTF.

The CDR3 DNA is TGTGCCTGGGCCACCGACAGGGGCGCCAATCAGCCCCAGCATTTT. Its protein is CAWATDRGANQPQHF. This rearrangement joins TRBV30 to TRBJ1-5, with 8 bases fitting TRBD1. The CDR3 runs 15 residues. Unmatched junction bases numbered 9, after V lost 5 bases and J lost 3 bases. In germline, CDR1 is GTSNPN, CDR2 SVGIG (reference sequence).

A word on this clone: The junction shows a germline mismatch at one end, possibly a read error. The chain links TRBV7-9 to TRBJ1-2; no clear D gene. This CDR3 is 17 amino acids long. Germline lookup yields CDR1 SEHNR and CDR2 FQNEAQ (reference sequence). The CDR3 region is CSSSSQVGPGANYGYTF. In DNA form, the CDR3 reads TGTTCCAGCAGCTCGCAAGTTGGTCCAGGTGCTAACTATGGCTACACCTTC.

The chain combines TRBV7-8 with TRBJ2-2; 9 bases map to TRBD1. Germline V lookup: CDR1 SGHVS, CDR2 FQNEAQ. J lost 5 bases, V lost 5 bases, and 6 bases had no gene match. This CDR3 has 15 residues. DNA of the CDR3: TGTGCCAGCAGCCTAAGACAGGGGGGAACCGGGGAGCTGTTTTTT. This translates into CASSLRQGGTGELFF.

CDR3 bases: TGTGCCAGTAGTGTGGGGCAGGGCGTCACTGAAGCTTTCTTT. Translation: CASSVGQGVTEAFF. The genes are TRBV19 and TRBJ1-1; D is perhaps TRBD1 (5 bases). The CDR3 is 14 amino acids. With 5 bases removed from V and 4 bases from J, the gap between germline ends came to 14 bases. The V gene's germline CDR1 is LNHDA and CDR2 SQIVND (reference sequence).